These T cell receptor beta chains were read from a single sample in a study of cytomegalovirus exposure and HLA in healthy donors. Assay: immunoSEQ multiplex PCR; the TCRdb copy retains only in-frame clones and omits some. This sample has roughly 120,000 clones; about four fifths occur once, and the top ten carry roughly 2.4%. What was sequenced was PBMCs. These TCRs come from a woman between 40 and 50 years old in good health and CMV-seronegative. The CDR3 runs from the conserved cysteine through the conserved F or W. The order of the fields is D gene, J gene, V gene, clone size, CDR3 DNA, CDR3 protein. The D gene is left open where the match is weak. Only part of the rows carry a size: once, few, many, or a class if the clone is expanded.

d_call: .
j_call: TRBJ2-7
v_call: TRBV7-3
clone_size: .
cdr3_nt: TGTGCCAGCTCCTCCCCAGGGTCGGAGCAGTACTTC
cdr3_aa: CASSSPGSEQYF

d_call: TRBD1
j_call: TRBJ2-5
v_call: TRBV27
clone_size: .
cdr3_nt: TGTGCCAGCAGTTTAGGACAGGGGGCGCGGGAGACCCAGTACTTC
cdr3_aa: CASSLGQGARETQYF

d_call: TRBD2
j_call: TRBJ2-7
v_call: TRBV25-1
clone_size: .
cdr3_nt: TGTGCCAGCTCTGCCCGGATGGGTAGCGGGAACTCCTACGAGCAGTACTTC
cdr3_aa: CASSARMGSGNSYEQYF

d_call: .
j_call: TRBJ2-3
v_call: TRBV2
clone_size: few
cdr3_nt: TGTGCCAGCCGGGGAGGTTTCACAGATACGCAGTATTTT
cdr3_aa: CASRGGFTDTQYF

d_call: TRBD1
j_call: TRBJ2-1
v_call: TRBV19
clone_size: .
cdr3_nt: TGTGCCAGTAGTATAGAGCGGGGACAGGGATTCGGCAATGAGCAGTTCTTC
cdr3_aa: CASSIERGQGFGNEQFF

d_call: .
j_call: TRBJ1-2
v_call: TRBV4-2
clone_size: .
cdr3_nt: TGTGCCAGCAGCGAATCGGGAAGGTATGGCTACACCTTC
cdr3_aa: CASSESGRYGYTF

d_call: TRBD2
j_call: TRBJ2-3
v_call: TRBV6-1
clone_size: .
cdr3_nt: TGTGCCAGCAATCAACTAGCGGGGGGGCCGTGTACGCAGTATTTT
cdr3_aa: CASNQLAGGPCTQYF

d_call: .
j_call: TRBJ2-7
v_call: TRBV27
clone_size: .
cdr3_nt: TGTGCCAGCAGTTTAGGGACACCCTCCTACGAGCAGTACTTC
cdr3_aa: CASSLGTPSYEQYF

d_call: TRBD2
j_call: TRBJ2-3
v_call: TRBV2
clone_size: once
cdr3_nt: TGTGCCAGCAGTGATAGCGGGGTAAAAGATACGCAGTATTTT
cdr3_aa: CASSDSGVKDTQYF

d_call: .
j_call: TRBJ2-3
v_call: TRBV13
clone_size: few
cdr3_nt: TGTGCCAGCAGCTCAATAGCGGAAAGCACAGATACGCAGTATTTT
cdr3_aa: CASSSIAESTDTQYF

d_call: .
j_call: TRBJ2-2
v_call: TRBV6-5
clone_size: many
cdr3_nt: TGTGCCAGCAGTGAACCAATCGGCACCGGGGAGCTGTTTTTT
cdr3_aa: CASSEPIGTGELFF

d_call: .
j_call: TRBJ1-4
v_call: TRBV7-9
clone_size: few
cdr3_nt: TGTGCCAGCAGCCACGGCAGGGCAGGAGCCTTTAATGAAAAACTGTTTTTT
cdr3_aa: CASSHGRAGAFNEKLFF

d_call: TRBD1
j_call: TRBJ1-2
v_call: TRBV7-2
clone_size: once
cdr3_nt: TGTGCCAGCAGCTTAAACATAATGGAACAGGGGGCCTATGGCTACACCTTC
cdr3_aa: CASSLNIMEQGAYGYTF

d_call: TRBD1
j_call: TRBJ1-2
v_call: TRBV2
clone_size: .
cdr3_nt: TGTGCCAGCCATAAGGGGGGGGACAGGGGCGGCTATGGCTACACCTTC
cdr3_aa: CASHKGGDRGGYGYTF

d_call: TRBD1
j_call: TRBJ1-1
v_call: TRBV29-1
clone_size: .
cdr3_nt: TGCAGCGTCGTCGGGACAGGAGCGGGGAACACTGAAGCTTTCTTT
cdr3_aa: CSVVGTGAGNTEAFF

d_call: .
j_call: TRBJ1-1
v_call: TRBV6-5
clone_size: .
cdr3_nt: TGTGCCAGCAGTTCACAGTTAGAATTGCGCGTGGCTTTCTTT
cdr3_aa: CASSSQLELRVAFF

d_call: .
j_call: TRBJ1-1
v_call: TRBV11-2
clone_size: .
cdr3_nt: TGTGCCAGCACCCCGATGGGGGCGAACACTGAAGCTTTCTTT
cdr3_aa: CASTPMGANTEAFF

d_call: .
j_call: TRBJ1-5
v_call: TRBV5-8
clone_size: .
cdr3_nt: TGTGCCAGCAGCTTCGAGCGGGTGGGGAGCAATCAGCCCCAGCATTTT
cdr3_aa: CASSFERVGSNQPQHF

d_call: .
j_call: TRBJ1-6
v_call: TRBV7-9
clone_size: .
cdr3_nt: TGTGCCAGCAGCTTAGCGCTCGGCGGTGGTAATTCACCCCTCCACTTT
cdr3_aa: CASSLALGGGNSPLHF

d_call: TRBD1
j_call: TRBJ2-7
v_call: TRBV19
clone_size: .
cdr3_nt: TGTGCCAGTAGTGACGGACAGGCCGATTACGAGCAGTACTTC
cdr3_aa: CASSDGQADYEQYF

d_call: .
j_call: TRBJ1-2
v_call: TRBV7-3
clone_size: .
cdr3_nt: TGTGCCAGCAGCTTAGCAGGGACTAACTATGGCTACACCTTC
cdr3_aa: CASSLAGTNYGYTF

d_call: .
j_call: TRBJ2-5
v_call: TRBV6-1
clone_size: .
cdr3_nt: TGTGCCAGCAGTGAATGGGGCTCCGGAGAGACCCAGTACTTC
cdr3_aa: CASSEWGSGETQYF

d_call: TRBD1
j_call: TRBJ2-5
v_call: TRBV28
clone_size: .
cdr3_nt: TGTGCCAGCAGGACCCAGGGGGCAGTGGAGACCCAGTACTTC
cdr3_aa: CASRTQGAVETQYF

d_call: TRBD1
j_call: TRBJ1-4
v_call: TRBV18
clone_size: .
cdr3_nt: TGTGCCAGCTCAATCGGACAGGGGGGAAATGAAAAACTGTTTTTT
cdr3_aa: CASSIGQGGNEKLFF

d_call: TRBD1
j_call: TRBJ1-2
v_call: TRBV27
clone_size: .
cdr3_nt: TGTGCCGTTAGGACAGGGGGCGACCGTTCGTATGGCTACACCTTC
cdr3_aa: CAVRTGGDRSYGYTF

d_call: .
j_call: TRBJ2-7
v_call: TRBV28
clone_size: .
cdr3_nt: TGTGCCAGCAGTTTATCGGTAGCCGGGAGCCATGAGCAGTACTTC
cdr3_aa: CASSLSVAGSHEQYF

d_call: .
j_call: TRBJ1-1
v_call: TRBV29-1
clone_size: .
cdr3_nt: TGCAGCGCAGGCCCCGAGAACACTGAAGCTTTCTTT
cdr3_aa: CSAGPENTEAFF

d_call: TRBD1
j_call: TRBJ2-7
v_call: TRBV19
clone_size: .
cdr3_nt: TGTGCCAGTAGTCCCGTGGACAGGGGGCGCGAGCAGTACTTC
cdr3_aa: CASSPVDRGREQYF

d_call: TRBD2
j_call: TRBJ2-5
v_call: TRBV5-1
clone_size: .
cdr3_nt: TGCGCCAGCAGCTTGGGCCCCGGGACTAGCGGGATGTACTTC
cdr3_aa: CASSLGPGTSGMYF

d_call: .
j_call: TRBJ2-1
v_call: TRBV6-1
clone_size: .
cdr3_nt: TGTGCCAGCAGAGCCCAGGGAACCAATGAGCAGTTCTTC
cdr3_aa: CASRAQGTNEQFF

d_call: TRBD1
j_call: TRBJ1-2
v_call: TRBV18
clone_size: .
cdr3_nt: TGTGCCAGCTCACCCCCAGGGGACAGGGGGCCTGGCTACACCTTC
cdr3_aa: CASSPPGDRGPGYTF

d_call: .
j_call: TRBJ1-1
v_call: TRBV27
clone_size: .
cdr3_nt: TGTGCCAGCAGTTTATCGAGGGAGGGCTCCAAGGGCGTAGCTTTCTTT
cdr3_aa: CASSLSREGSKGVAFF

d_call: TRBD2
j_call: TRBJ2-3
v_call: TRBV9
clone_size: .
cdr3_nt: TGTGCCAGCAGCCCTCAGCGTGGCGGGGGGGCGGATACGCAGTATTTT
cdr3_aa: CASSPQRGGGADTQYF

d_call: .
j_call: TRBJ2-1
v_call: TRBV6-5
clone_size: .
cdr3_nt: TGTGCCAGCAGTTACAGAGCGGCTTTTGAGCAGTTCTTC
cdr3_aa: CASSYRAAFEQFF

d_call: .
j_call: TRBJ1-2
v_call: TRBV30
clone_size: .
cdr3_nt: TGTGCCTGGGCCCGGGACATGGCCTATGGCTACACCTTC
cdr3_aa: CAWARDMAYGYTF

d_call: .
j_call: TRBJ1-2
v_call: TRBV29-1
clone_size: .
cdr3_nt: TGCAGCGTTGTTGGTTTGTTGGGGGACACCAACTATGGCTACACCTTC
cdr3_aa: CSVVGLLGDTNYGYTF

d_call: TRBD2
j_call: TRBJ2-1
v_call: TRBV4-3
clone_size: .
cdr3_nt: TGCGCCAGCAGCCAACTGACTAGCGGGAGCGCTTTGAATGAGCAGTTCTTC
cdr3_aa: CASSQLTSGSALNEQFF

d_call: .
j_call: TRBJ2-2
v_call: TRBV11-2
clone_size: .
cdr3_nt: TGTGCCAGCAGCCGCCGACTAAACACCGGGGAGCTGTTTTTT
cdr3_aa: CASSRRLNTGELFF

d_call: .
j_call: TRBJ2-3
v_call: TRBV5-6
clone_size: .
cdr3_nt: TGTGCCAGCAGCCCACTCTCCCGAGCGGGCACAGATACGCAGTATTTT
cdr3_aa: CASSPLSRAGTDTQYF

d_call: TRBD1
j_call: TRBJ1-6
v_call: TRBV10-3
clone_size: .
cdr3_nt: TGTGCCATCAGGGGGGGACAGGGAACGGATAATTCACCCCTCCACTTT
cdr3_aa: CAIRGGQGTDNSPLHF

d_call: .
j_call: TRBJ2-5
v_call: TRBV10-1
clone_size: .
cdr3_nt: TGCGCCAGCAGTGGGGGCGACAGGCTGGAGACCCAGTACTTC
cdr3_aa: CASSGGDRLETQYF

d_call: .
j_call: TRBJ2-3
v_call: TRBV7-3
clone_size: .
cdr3_nt: TGTGCCAGCAGCACTGACTCCGCCGGTATGCAGTATTTT
cdr3_aa: CASSTDSAGMQYF

d_call: TRBD1
j_call: TRBJ1-2
v_call: TRBV19
clone_size: .
cdr3_nt: TGTGCCAGTAGTATAGAAGGGACAGTCAACTATGGCTACACCTTC
cdr3_aa: CASSIEGTVNYGYTF

d_call: TRBD2
j_call: TRBJ2-2
v_call: TRBV19
clone_size: .
cdr3_nt: TGTGCCAGTGAAACCGGGACTAGCGGGACCGGGGAGCTGTTTTTT
cdr3_aa: CASETGTSGTGELFF

d_call: TRBD1
j_call: TRBJ1-1
v_call: TRBV14
clone_size: few
cdr3_nt: TGTGCCAGCAGCCAAACGCAGGGGGCGCGTACTGAAGCTTTCTTT
cdr3_aa: CASSQTQGARTEAFF

d_call: TRBD2
j_call: TRBJ2-3
v_call: TRBV6-4
clone_size: .
cdr3_nt: TGTGCCAGCAGGAAGACTAGCGGGGGCGATACGCAGTATTTT
cdr3_aa: CASRKTSGGDTQYF

d_call: TRBD1
j_call: TRBJ1-2
v_call: TRBV20-1
clone_size: once
cdr3_nt: TGCAGTGCTTATACAGGGGCTGGCTACACCTTC
cdr3_aa: CSAYTGAGYTF

d_call: TRBD1
j_call: TRBJ1-1
v_call: TRBV11-2
clone_size: few
cdr3_nt: TGTGCCAGCAGCCAGGGGGTGCACACTGAAGCTTTCTTT
cdr3_aa: CASSQGVHTEAFF

d_call: TRBD1
j_call: TRBJ1-1
v_call: TRBV9
clone_size: .
cdr3_nt: TGTGCCAGCAGCACCGGGACAGGGGACGCTTTCTTT
cdr3_aa: CASSTGTGDAFF

d_call: TRBD1
j_call: TRBJ2-7
v_call: TRBV7-3
clone_size: .
cdr3_nt: TGTGCCAGCAGCTTAGTGCCGGGACAGGGGTACGAGCAGTACTTC
cdr3_aa: CASSLVPGQGYEQYF

d_call: TRBD2
j_call: TRBJ2-3
v_call: TRBV5-4
clone_size: .
cdr3_nt: TGTGCCAGCAGCCCACCTAGCGGGAGAGATACGCAGTATTTT
cdr3_aa: CASSPPSGRDTQYF

d_call: .
j_call: TRBJ2-5
v_call: TRBV10-1
clone_size: .
cdr3_nt: TGCGCCAGCAGTGCAAGGGGACAAGAGACCCAGTACTTC
cdr3_aa: CASSARGQETQYF

d_call: TRBD2
j_call: TRBJ2-1
v_call: TRBV7-2
clone_size: few
cdr3_nt: TGTGCCAGCAGCGCTAGCGGCTACTCCTACAATGAGCAGTTCTTC
cdr3_aa: CASSASGYSYNEQFF

d_call: .
j_call: TRBJ1-2
v_call: TRBV27
clone_size: .
cdr3_nt: TGTGCCAGCAGTGCGTCATATGGCGCCACAGTTAGTAACTATGGCTACACCTTC
cdr3_aa: CASSASYGATVSNYGYTF

d_call: TRBD1
j_call: TRBJ2-7
v_call: TRBV18
clone_size: .
cdr3_nt: TGTGCCAGCTCACCTCCTGGTTCCGACAGGGTCTACGAGCAGTACTTC
cdr3_aa: CASSPPGSDRVYEQYF

d_call: .
j_call: TRBJ2-7
v_call: TRBV2
clone_size: once
cdr3_nt: TGTGCCAGCAGTGAAGCGTTGGGCCTGGACTACGAGCAGTACTTC
cdr3_aa: CASSEALGLDYEQYF

d_call: .
j_call: TRBJ1-2
v_call: TRBV2
clone_size: .
cdr3_nt: TGTGCCAGCTCAAACGACAGGTCCTATGGCTACACCTTC
cdr3_aa: CASSNDRSYGYTF